This TCR beta chain was captured by sequencing in a study of patients and donors after allogeneic stem cell transplantation. Trimming removed 2 bases from V and 6 bases from J, with 21 bases in between. This CDR3 spans 17 amino acids. Germline CDR1 and CDR2: LGHNA and YSLEER. MiXCR was run by TCRdb on the RT-PCR reads, yielding one entry per CDR3 protein. This sample has approximately 38,000 distinct CDR3 sequences, with more than 30% found just once. The origin of this receptor is a human donor who was either an allogeneic HSCT recipient or a stem cell or donor lymphocyte infusion donor (not recorded which). It is not recorded whose cells these are; they may come from a transplant donor. Sequencing used blood, either unsorted or a sorted T cell fraction (not recorded which). The chain uses TRBV4-3 and TRBJ2-3; D not resolved. CDR3: CASSQKPTASYLDTQYF. CDR3 DNA sequence: TGCGCCAGCAGCCAAAAGCCGACGGCTAGTTATCTCGATACGCAGTATTTT.